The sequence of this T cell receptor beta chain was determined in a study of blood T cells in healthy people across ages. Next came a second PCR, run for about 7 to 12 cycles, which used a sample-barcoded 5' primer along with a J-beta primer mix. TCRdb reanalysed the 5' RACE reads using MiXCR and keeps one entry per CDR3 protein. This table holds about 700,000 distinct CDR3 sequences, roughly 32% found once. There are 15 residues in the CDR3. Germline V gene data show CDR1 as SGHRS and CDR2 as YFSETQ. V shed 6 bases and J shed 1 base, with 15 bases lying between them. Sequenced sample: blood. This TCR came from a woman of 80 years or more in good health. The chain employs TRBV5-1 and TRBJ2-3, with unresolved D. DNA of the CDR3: TGCGCCAGCACTGAATCGGCCTCTGGCACAGATACGCAGTATTTT. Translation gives CASTESASGTDTQYF.